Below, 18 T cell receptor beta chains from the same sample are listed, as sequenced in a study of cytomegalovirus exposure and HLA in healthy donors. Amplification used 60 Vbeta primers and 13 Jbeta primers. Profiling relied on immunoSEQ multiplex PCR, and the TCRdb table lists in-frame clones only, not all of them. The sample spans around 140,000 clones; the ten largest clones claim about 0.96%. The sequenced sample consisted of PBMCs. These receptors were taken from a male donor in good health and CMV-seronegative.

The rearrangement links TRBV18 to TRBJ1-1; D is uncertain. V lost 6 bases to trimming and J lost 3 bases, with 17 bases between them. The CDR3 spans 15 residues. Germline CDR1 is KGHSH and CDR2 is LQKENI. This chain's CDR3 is CASSQRAGLDTEAFF. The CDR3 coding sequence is TGTGCCAGCTCCCAACGAGCAGGCCTTGACACTGAAGCTTTCTTT.

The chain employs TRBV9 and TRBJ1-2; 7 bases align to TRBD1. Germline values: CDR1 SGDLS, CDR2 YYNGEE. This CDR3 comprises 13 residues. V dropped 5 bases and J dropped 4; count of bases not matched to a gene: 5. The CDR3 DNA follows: TGTGCCAGCAGGGGGGACAGCTTCTATGGCTACACCTTC. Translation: CASRGDSFYGYTF.

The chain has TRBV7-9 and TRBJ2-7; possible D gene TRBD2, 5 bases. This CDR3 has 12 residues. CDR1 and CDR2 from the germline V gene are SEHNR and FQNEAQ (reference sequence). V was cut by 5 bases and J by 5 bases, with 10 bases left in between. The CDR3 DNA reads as TGTGCCAGCAGCAGAACTAGTGACGAGCAGTACTTC. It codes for CASSRTSDEQYF.

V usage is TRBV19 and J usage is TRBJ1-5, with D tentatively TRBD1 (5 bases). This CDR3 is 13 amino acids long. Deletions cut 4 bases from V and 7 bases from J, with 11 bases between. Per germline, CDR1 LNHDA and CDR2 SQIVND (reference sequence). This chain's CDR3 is CASSTGFWQPQHF. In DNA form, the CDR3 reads TGTGCCAGTAGTACAGGGTTTTGGCAGCCCCAGCATTTT.

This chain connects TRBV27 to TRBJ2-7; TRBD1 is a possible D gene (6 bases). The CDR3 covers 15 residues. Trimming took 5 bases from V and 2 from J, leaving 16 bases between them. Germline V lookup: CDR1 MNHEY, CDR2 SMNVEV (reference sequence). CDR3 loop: CASSKRQDSAYEQYF. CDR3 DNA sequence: TGTGCCAGCAGTAAAAGACAGGATTCAGCCTACGAGCAGTACTTC.

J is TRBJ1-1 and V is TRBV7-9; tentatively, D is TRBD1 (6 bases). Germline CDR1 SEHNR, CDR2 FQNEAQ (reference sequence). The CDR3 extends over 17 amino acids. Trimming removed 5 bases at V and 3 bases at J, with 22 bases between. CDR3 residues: CASSPKKIGQPDTEAFF. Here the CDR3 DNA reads TGTGCCAGCAGCCCGAAAAAGATAGGACAGCCTGACACTGAAGCTTTCTTT.

CDR3 in DNA: TGCGCCAGCAGCTTGGCAGGGGCCGGCAATCAGCCCCAGCATTTT. It is translated as CASSLAGAGNQPQHF. The chain uses TRBV5-1 and TRBJ1-5, with a possible D match to TRBD1 (6 bases). This CDR3 contains 15 residues. The V and J ends lost 0 bases and 2 bases respectively, with 9 bases between them. Germline V gives CDR1 SGHRS, CDR2 YFSETQ.

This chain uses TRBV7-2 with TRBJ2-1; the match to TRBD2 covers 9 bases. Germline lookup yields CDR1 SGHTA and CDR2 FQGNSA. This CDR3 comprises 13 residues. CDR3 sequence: CATPGTSLNEQFF. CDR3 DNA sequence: TGTGCTACTCCCGGGACTAGCCTGAATGAGCAGTTCTTC. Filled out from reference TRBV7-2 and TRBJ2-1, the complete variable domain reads GAGVSQSPSNKVTEKGKDVELRCDPISGHTALYWYRQSLGQGLEFLIYFQGNSAPDKSGLPSDRFSAERTGGSVSTLTIQRTQQEDSAVYLCATPGTSLNEQFFGPGTRLTVL.

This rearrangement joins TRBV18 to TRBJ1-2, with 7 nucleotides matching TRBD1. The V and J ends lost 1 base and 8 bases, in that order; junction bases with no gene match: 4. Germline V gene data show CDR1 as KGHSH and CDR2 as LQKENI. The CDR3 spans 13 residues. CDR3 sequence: CASSPQGARGYTF. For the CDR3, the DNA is TGTGCCAGCTCACCACAGGGGGCGCGAGGCTACACCTTC.

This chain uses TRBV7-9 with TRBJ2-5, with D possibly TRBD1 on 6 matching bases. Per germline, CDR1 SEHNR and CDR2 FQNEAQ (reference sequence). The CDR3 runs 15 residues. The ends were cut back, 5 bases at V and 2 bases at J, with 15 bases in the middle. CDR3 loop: CASSPPGVDQETQYF. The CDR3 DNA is TGTGCCAGCAGCCCTCCAGGGGTGGATCAAGAGACCCAGTACTTC.

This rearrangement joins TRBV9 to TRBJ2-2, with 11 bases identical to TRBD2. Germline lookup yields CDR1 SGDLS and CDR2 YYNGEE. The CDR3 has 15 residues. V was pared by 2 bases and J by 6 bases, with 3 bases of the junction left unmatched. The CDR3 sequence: CASSVRLAGSGELFF. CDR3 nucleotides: TGTGCCAGCAGCGTGAGACTAGCGGGGTCCGGGGAGCTGTTTTTT.

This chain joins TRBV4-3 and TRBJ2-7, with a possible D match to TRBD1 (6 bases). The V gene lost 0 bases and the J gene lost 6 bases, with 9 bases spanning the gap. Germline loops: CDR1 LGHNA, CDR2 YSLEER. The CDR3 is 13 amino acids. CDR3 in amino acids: CASSQDGTSEQYF. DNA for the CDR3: TGCGCCAGCAGCCAAGATGGGACATCCGAGCAGTACTTC.

This chain's CDR3 is CASSNQLGQGNTEAFF. In DNA form, the CDR3 reads TGTGCCAGCAGTAACCAACTCGGACAGGGGAACACTGAAGCTTTCTTT. V usage is TRBV28 and J usage is TRBJ1-1, with TRBD1 matching 8 bases. J gave up 1 base and V 5 bases, and 9 bases lay outside the gene matches. Germline CDR1 reads MDHEN; CDR2 reads SYDVKM. The CDR3 has 16 amino acids.

CDR3 DNA sequence: TGTGCCAGCTCACCTCGGGGAGGCAACTCTGGAAACACCATATATTTT. Amino acid sequence: CASSPRGGNSGNTIYF. The rearrangement links TRBV18 to TRBJ1-3; D is unclear. Germline CDR1 and CDR2: KGHSH and LQKENI. The CDR3 is 16 residues long. Trimming took 3 bases from V and 0 from J, leaving 12 bases between them.

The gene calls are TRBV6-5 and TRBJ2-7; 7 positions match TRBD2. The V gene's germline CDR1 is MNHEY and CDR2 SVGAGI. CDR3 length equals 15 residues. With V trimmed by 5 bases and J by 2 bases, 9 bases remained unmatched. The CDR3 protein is CASSPNSGETYEQYF. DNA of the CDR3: TGTGCCAGCAGTCCCAACAGCGGGGAAACCTACGAGCAGTACTTC.

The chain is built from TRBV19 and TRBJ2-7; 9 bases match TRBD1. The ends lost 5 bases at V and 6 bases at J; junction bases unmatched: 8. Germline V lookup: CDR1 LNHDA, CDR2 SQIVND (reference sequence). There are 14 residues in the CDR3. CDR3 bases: TGTGCCAGTAGTTCGGACAGGGGAATGCGCGAGCAGTACTTC. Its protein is CASSSDRGMREQYF.

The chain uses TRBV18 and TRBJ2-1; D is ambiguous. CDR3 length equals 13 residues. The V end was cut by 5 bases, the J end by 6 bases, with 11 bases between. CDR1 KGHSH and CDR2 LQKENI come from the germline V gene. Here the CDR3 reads CASSILESNEQFF. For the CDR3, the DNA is TGTGCCAGCTCAATACTTGAAAGCAATGAGCAGTTCTTC. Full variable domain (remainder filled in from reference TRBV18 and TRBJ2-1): NAGVMQNPRHLVRRRGQEARLRCSPMKGHSHVYWYRQLPEEGLKFMVYLQKENIIDESGMPKERFSAEFPKEGPSILRIQQVVRGDSAAYFCASSILESNEQFFGPGTRLTVL.

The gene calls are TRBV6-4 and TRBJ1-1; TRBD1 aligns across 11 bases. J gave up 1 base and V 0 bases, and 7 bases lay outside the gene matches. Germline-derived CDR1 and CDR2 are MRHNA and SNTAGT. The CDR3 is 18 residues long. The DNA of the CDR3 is TGTGCCAGCAGTGACTCGATCCCGGGACAGGGGGGGAACACTGAAGCTTTCTTT. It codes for CASSDSIPGQGGNTEAFF.